This is a list of T cell receptor beta chains from one sample in a study of cytomegalovirus exposure and HLA in healthy donors. Sequencing was performed with immunoSEQ multiplex PCR; in TCRdb, only in-frame clones are kept and a portion is missing. The sample carries about 200,000 clones, around four fifths recorded once. Sample: PBMCs. Receptor source: a man in his forties in good health and CMV-seropositive. CDR3s include the opening cysteine and the closing phenylalanine or tryptophan. A D gene is named only where the DNA matches it firmly. Clone size is given for some rows only: seen once, a few or many times, or a class if the clone is expanded.

TRBD1	NA	TRBV7-7	TRBJ1-4	14	CASSPDRSNEKLFF	TGTGCTAGCAGCCCGGACAGGTCGAATGAAAAACTGTTTTTT
NA	NA	TRBV27	TRBJ2-5	13	CASSLRRQETQYF	TGTGCCAGCAGTTTGAGGAGACAAGAGACCCAGTACTTC
NA	NA	TRBV19	TRBJ2-7	15	CASSPPGHSSYEQYF	TGTGCCAGTAGTCCCCCGGGACACAGCTCCTACGAGCAGTACTTC
TRBD2	NA	TRBV6-1	TRBJ2-5	16	CASSEGSGRARETQYF	TGTGCCAGCAGTGAAGGTAGCGGGAGGGCCCGGGAGACCCAGTACTTC
NA	NA	TRBV27	TRBJ2-3	14	CATRIREYTDTQYF	TGTGCCACCAGGATCCGCGAGTACACAGATACGCAGTATTTT
TRBD1	NA	TRBV10-3	TRBJ2-4	13	CAISEVQGNIQYF	TGTGCCATCAGTGAGGTACAGGGGAACATTCAGTACTTC
NA	NA	TRBV5-4	TRBJ1-1	15	CASSLGGGGGTEAFF	TGTGCCAGCAGCTTGGGGGGGGGAGGTGGCACTGAAGCTTTCTTT
NA	NA	TRBV6-1	TRBJ2-7	14	CASSEVAASYEQYF	TGTGCCAGCAGTGAGGTAGCGGCGAGCTACGAGCAGTACTTC
NA	once	TRBV5-8	TRBJ1-1	14	CASSLEPVNTEAFF	TGTGCCAGCAGCTTGGAGCCCGTGAACACTGAAGCTTTCTTT
TRBD2	NA	TRBV6-1	TRBJ2-3	16	CASSEAATGTSGEQYF	TGTGCCAGCAGTGAAGCGGCCACCGGGACTAGCGGGGAACAGTATTTT
NA	NA	TRBV15	TRBJ2-2	13	CATSRDTLGELFF	TGTGCCACCAGCAGAGATACTCTCGGGGAGCTGTTTTTT
NA	NA	TRBV28	TRBJ1-3	15	CASSLSTGWGNTIYF	TGTGCCAGCAGTTTATCAACGGGGTGGGGAAACACCATATATTTT
NA	NA	TRBV2	TRBJ2-4	14	CASSGSGKVHIQYF	TGTGCCAGCAGTGGATCAGGGAAGGTTCACATTCAGTACTTC
NA	NA	TRBV2	TRBJ2-7	18	CASSEIGQTALSSYEQYF	TGTGCCAGCAGTGAGATCGGACAGACAGCGCTAAGCTCCTACGAGCAGTACTTC
NA	NA	TRBV28	TRBJ2-1	12	CASSSNAREQFF	TGTGCCAGCAGTTCCAATGCGAGAGAGCAGTTCTTC
NA	medium-sized	TRBV6-1	TRBJ1-5	15	CASSEAHSSNQPQHF	TGTGCCAGCAGTGAAGCGCACAGTAGCAATCAGCCCCAGCATTTT
NA	NA	TRBV11-2	TRBJ1-2	13	CASSQGSGVGYTF	TGTGCCAGCAGTCAGGGGTCAGGGGTCGGCTACACCTTC
NA	NA	TRBV19	TRBJ1-5	14	CASSIGPGAQPQHF	TGTGCCAGTAGTATAGGCCCAGGGGCTCAGCCCCAGCATTTT
TRBD1	NA	TRBV13	TRBJ2-7	14	CASSQGQTSYEQYF	TGTGCCAGCAGCCAGGGACAGACCTCCTACGAGCAGTACTTC
TRBD2	once	TRBV19	TRBJ2-2	17	CASSIDGRGRGAGELFF	TGTGCCAGTAGTATAGATGGTCGCGGGAGGGGAGCCGGGGAGCTGTTTTTT
NA	NA	TRBV19	TRBJ2-5	13	CASSHRGAETQYF	TGTGCCAGTAGCCACCGGGGGGCCGAGACCCAGTACTTC
TRBD1	NA	TRBV7-2	TRBJ2-5	15	CASSSRTGGQETQYF	TGTGCCAGCAGCTCCCGGACAGGCGGCCAAGAGACCCAGTACTTC
TRBD2	NA	TRBV6-1	TRBJ2-2	15	CASRVAGVGTGELFF	TGTGCCAGCAGAGTAGCGGGAGTGGGCACCGGGGAGCTGTTTTTT
NA	once	TRBV6-5	TRBJ1-4	16	CASSSLTVSTNEKLFF	TGTGCCAGCAGTTCCCTGACAGTATCAACTAATGAAAAACTGTTTTTT
TRBD1	once	TRBV5-1	TRBJ1-3	14	CASRTGSVGNTIYF	TGCGCCAGCAGGACAGGGAGTGTCGGAAACACCATATATTTT
TRBD1	NA	TRBV29-1	TRBJ1-2	14	CSVEVRAGGYGYTF	TGCAGCGTTGAAGTGCGTGCAGGGGGCTATGGCTACACCTTC